A single sample is the source of the 12 T cell receptor beta chains below, sequenced in a study of blood T cell repertoires in COVID-19. Assay used: immunoSEQ multiplex PCR; TCRdb lists only in-frame clones, some missing. This repertoire shows hundreds of thousands of clones, about 81% found once; its top ten account for approximately 13%. Sequenced material: peripheral blood. These receptors came from a woman aged 60-75 years with active or convalescent COVID-19.

This chain uses TRBV6-2 or TRBV6-3 with TRBJ1-1; D might be TRBD1 (5 bases). The length of the CDR3 is 14 residues. Between the trimmed V and J ends, which lost 5 bases and 0 bases, there was a span of 10 bases. Looked up from germline, CDR1 is MNHEY and CDR2 is SVGEGT. CDR3 DNA sequence: TGTGCCAGCAGTAAAAGACAGATGAACACTGAAGCTTTCTTT. Its translation is CASSKRQMNTEAFF.

The sample holds one count of this clone. J is TRBJ1-2 and V is TRBV12-3 or TRBV12-4, with 7 bases fitting TRBD1. J gave up 4 bases and V 5 bases, and 4 bases lay outside the gene matches. The CDR3 sequence is 13 residues long. CDR3: CASSRQGGYGYTF. The CDR3 region has the DNA TGTGCCAGCAGTAGACAGGGTGGCTATGGCTACACCTTC.

The chain joins TRBV5-8 to TRBJ1-2; TRBD1 might be the D (5 bases). The germline V gene has CDR1 SGHTS and CDR2 YDEGEE. V was shortened by 2 bases and J by 7 bases, with 18 bases between the two germline ends. The CDR3 spans 15 residues. The chain's CDR3 is CASSFGAGLGVGYTF. The CDR3 nucleotides read TGTGCCAGCAGCTTTGGAGCAGGGTTGGGTGTTGGCTACACCTTC.

Only one count was recorded for this clone. As DNA, the CDR3 is TGTGCCAGCAGCCAAGAAAAGGACTATGCCTACAATGAGCAGTTCTTC. This translates into CASSQEKDYAYNEQFF. The gene calls are TRBV4-2 and TRBJ2-1; tentative D call: TRBD2 (6 bases). This CDR3 comprises 16 residues. Germline V gene data show CDR1 as LGHNA and CDR2 as YNFKEQ. V gave up 0 bases and J gave up 2 bases, with 11 bases separating them.

This clone was seen a handful of times. V usage is TRBV19 and J usage is TRBJ2-7, with 10 bases matching TRBD2. CDR3 length: 15 amino acids. V lost 3 bases, J lost 1 base, and 3 bases stayed unmatched. CDR1 and CDR2 (germline): LNHDA, SQIVND (reference sequence). The CDR3 sequence is CASSILAGGSYEQYF. The CDR3 nucleotides are TGTGCCAGTAGTATCTTAGCGGGGGGTTCCTACGAGCAGTACTTC.

The chain carries TRBV5-4 and TRBJ2-1; 11 bases match TRBD2. The CDR3 is made up of 16 amino acids. CDR1 SGHNT and CDR2 YYREEE come from the germline V gene (reference sequence). Trimming removed 4 bases from V and 3 bases from J; junction bases left unmatched: 6. Here the CDR3 reads CASSPAGTSGYNEQFF. CDR3 bases: TGTGCCAGCAGCCCAGCCGGGACTAGCGGCTACAATGAGCAGTTCTTC.

This clone has just one count. The chain recombines TRBV19 with TRBJ1-1, with D maybe TRBD1 (5 bases). Germline CDR1 LNHDA, CDR2 SQIVND (reference sequence). The CDR3 is made up of 13 amino acids. Trimming cost V 10 bases and J 1 base, with 13 bases left between them. The CDR3 region is CATKDRPNTEAFF. The CDR3 DNA reads TGTGCCACCAAAGACAGACCGAACACTGAAGCTTTCTTT. Full variable domain (outside the CDR3, taken from reference TRBV19 and TRBJ1-1): DGGITQSPKYLFRKEGQNVTLSCEQNLNHDAMYWYRQDPGQGLRLIYYSQIVNDFQKGDIAEGYSVSREKKESFPLTVTSAQKNPTAFYLCATKDRPNTEAFFGQGTRLTVV.

The chain uses TRBV6-1 and TRBJ1-4; D not resolved. Germline V gene sequence: CDR1 MNHNS, CDR2 SASEGT. Deletions cut 3 bases from V and 8 bases from J, with 10 bases between. The CDR3 totals 13 residues. CDR3 bases: TGTGCCAGCAGTGAGCGTAGATCAGAAAAACTGTTTTTT. Protein: CASSERRSEKLFF.

The V call is TRBV4-1, the J call TRBJ1-1; the D gene is possibly TRBD1 (6 bases). V was shortened by 0 bases and J by 6 bases, with 20 bases between the two germline ends. Per germline, CDR1 MGHRA and CDR2 YSYEKL. This CDR3 has 17 residues. CDR3 in amino acids: CASSQDFGQTIRAEAFF. CDR3 DNA sequence: TGCGCCAGCAGCCAAGATTTCGGACAGACGATCCGCGCTGAAGCTTTCTTT.

The chain recombines TRBV2 with TRBJ1-1; TRBD1 matches 11 bases. This CDR3 spans 17 amino acids. Germline CDR1 and CDR2: SNHLY and FYNNEI. Trimming took 5 bases from V and 1 from J; bases not matched to a gene: 9. CDR3 amino acids: CASSSLGGTGGNTEAFF. Here the CDR3 DNA reads TGTGCCAGCAGTTCACTCGGCGGGACAGGGGGGAACACTGAAGCTTTCTTT.

In its sample, this clone was seen a few times. This chain uses TRBV2 with TRBJ1-3; D unclear. CDR1 SNHLY and CDR2 FYNNEI come from the germline V gene. The CDR3 has 13 residues. V was trimmed by 7 bases and J by 0 bases, leaving 7 bases between them. The CDR3 is CASNPNSGNTIYF. Here the CDR3 DNA reads TGTGCCAGCAATCCAAACTCTGGAAACACCATATATTTT. Drawing the rest from reference TRBV2 and TRBJ1-3, the complete variable domain is EPEVTQTPSHQVTQMGQEVILRCVPISNHLYFYWYRQILGQKVEFLVSFYNNEISEKSEIFDDQFSVERPDGSNFTLKIRSTKLEDSAMYFCASNPNSGNTIYFGEGSWLTVV.

The sample holds one count of this clone. This chain joins TRBV19 and TRBJ2-2; 9 bases agree with TRBD1. Germline V gene sequence: CDR1 LNHDA, CDR2 SQIVND (reference sequence). The trim removed 9 bases at V and 7 bases at J, leaving 15 bases unmatched. The CDR3 has 16 residues. The CDR3: CASVQPGQGSIGELFF. For the CDR3, the DNA is TGTGCCAGCGTCCAACCGGGACAGGGATCGATCGGGGAGCTGTTTTTT.